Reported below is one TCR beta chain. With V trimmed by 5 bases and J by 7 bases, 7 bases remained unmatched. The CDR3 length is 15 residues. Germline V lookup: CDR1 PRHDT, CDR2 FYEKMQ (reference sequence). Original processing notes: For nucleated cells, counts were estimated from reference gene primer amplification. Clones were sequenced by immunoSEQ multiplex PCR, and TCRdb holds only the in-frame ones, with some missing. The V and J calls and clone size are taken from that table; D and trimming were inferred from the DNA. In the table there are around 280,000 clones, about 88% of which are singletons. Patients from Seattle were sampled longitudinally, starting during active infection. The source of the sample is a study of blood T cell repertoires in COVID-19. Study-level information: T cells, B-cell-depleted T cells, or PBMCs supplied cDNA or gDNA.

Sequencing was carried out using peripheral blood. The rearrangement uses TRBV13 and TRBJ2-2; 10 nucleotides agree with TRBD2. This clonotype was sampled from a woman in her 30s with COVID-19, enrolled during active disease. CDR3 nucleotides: TGTGCCAGCAGCCAACTAGCGGGAAGGGGCGGGGAGCTGTTTTTT. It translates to CASSQLAGRGGELFF.